Listed here are 6 T cell receptor beta chains from one sample, sequenced in a study of shared clonotypes between healthy human individuals. Clones were sequenced by immunoSEQ multiplex PCR, and TCRdb holds only the in-frame ones, with some missing. The repertoire includes hundreds of thousands of clones, around 79% of them detected once, and roughly 13% sits in the top ten. The sample taken for sequencing was PBMCs. The receptors shown here come from a woman aged 40 to 50 in good health. Some clones in this sample may be carry-over from other donors' samples.

This chain links TRBV30 with TRBJ1-1; maybe TRBD1 (5 bases). Trimming removed 0 bases from V and 11 bases from J, with 16 bases in between. Germline V gene sequence: CDR1 GTSNPN, CDR2 SVGIG (reference sequence). The CDR3 is 13 residues long. DNA of the CDR3: TGTGCCTGGAGTGTAGCTGGATCAGGGACGGCTTTCTTT. Residues: CAWSVAGSGTAFF.

The chain has TRBV7-2 and TRBJ2-7, with TRBD2 identical over 9 bases. V trimming: 1 base; J trimming: 4 bases; junction bases outside the gene matches: 5. From germline, CDR1 is SGHTA and CDR2 FQGNSA. The CDR3 extends over 15 amino acids. CDR3 bases: TGTGCCAGCAGCTTAGTTAGCGGGAGCGGATACGAGCAGTACTTC. Translated, it gives CASSLVSGSGYEQYF.

V is TRBV11-2 and J is TRBJ2-7; 16 nucleotides line up with TRBD2. The CDR3 is 15 amino acids. Per germline, CDR1 SGHAT and CDR2 FQNNGV. V lost 5 bases and J lost 6; bases outside the gene matches: 4. The CDR3 region is CASSPGTSGRAEQYF. For the CDR3, the DNA is TGTGCCAGCAGCCCCGGGACTAGCGGGAGGGCCGAGCAGTACTTC.

This chain uses TRBV5-1 with TRBJ1-4; 8 nucleotides match TRBD1. CDR1 is SGHRS, CDR2 YFSETQ, per germline. CDR3 length equals 16 residues. The V and J ends lost 4 bases and 0 bases, in that order; junction bases with no gene match: 5. The CDR3 coding sequence is TGCGCCAGCAGCGTGACAGGGGATACAACTAATGAAAAACTGTTTTTT. Protein product: CASSVTGDTTNEKLFF.

CDR3 loop: CASSSGGEFYGYTF. CDR3 bases: TGTGCCAGTAGTTCCGGAGGGGAATTCTATGGCTACACCTTC. This chain uses TRBV19 with TRBJ1-2; TRBD1 is a possible D gene (5 bases). V lost 5 bases and J 4 bases, leaving 14 bases between the germline ends. Per the germline V gene, CDR1 is LNHDA and CDR2 is SQIVND (reference sequence). CDR3 length: 14 residues.

The rearrangement uses TRBV5-1 and TRBJ2-2; a possible D gene is TRBD2 (6 bases). Germline CDR1 reads SGHRS; CDR2 reads YFSETQ. CDR3 length: 16 residues. Between the trimmed V and J ends, which lost 3 bases and 4 bases, there was a span of 16 bases. The CDR3 sequence is CASSSQEGEGTGELFF. CDR3 DNA sequence: TGCGCCAGCAGCTCGCAGGAGGGCGAGGGCACCGGGGAGCTGTTTTTT.